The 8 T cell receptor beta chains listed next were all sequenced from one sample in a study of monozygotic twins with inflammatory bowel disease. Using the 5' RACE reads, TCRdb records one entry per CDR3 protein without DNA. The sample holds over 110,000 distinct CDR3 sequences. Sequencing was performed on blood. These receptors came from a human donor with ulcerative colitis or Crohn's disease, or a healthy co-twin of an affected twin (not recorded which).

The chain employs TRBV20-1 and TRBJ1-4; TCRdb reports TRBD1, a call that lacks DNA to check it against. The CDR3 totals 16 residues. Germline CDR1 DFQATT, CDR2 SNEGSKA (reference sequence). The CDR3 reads CSARPGGIATNEKLFF.

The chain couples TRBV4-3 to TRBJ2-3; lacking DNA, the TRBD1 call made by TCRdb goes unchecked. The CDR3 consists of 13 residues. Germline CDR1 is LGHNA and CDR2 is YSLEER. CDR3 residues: CASSQTVPDTQYF.

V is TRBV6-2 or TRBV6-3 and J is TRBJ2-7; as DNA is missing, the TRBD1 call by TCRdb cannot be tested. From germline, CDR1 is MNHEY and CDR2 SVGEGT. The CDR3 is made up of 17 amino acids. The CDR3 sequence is CASRHHGDSPDEYEQYF.

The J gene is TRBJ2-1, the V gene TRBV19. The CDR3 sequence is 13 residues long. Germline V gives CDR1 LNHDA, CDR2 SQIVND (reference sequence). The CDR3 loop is CASRKQYDNEQFF.

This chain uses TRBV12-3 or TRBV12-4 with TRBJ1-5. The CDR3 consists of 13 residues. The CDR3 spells CASSLFRNQPQHF.

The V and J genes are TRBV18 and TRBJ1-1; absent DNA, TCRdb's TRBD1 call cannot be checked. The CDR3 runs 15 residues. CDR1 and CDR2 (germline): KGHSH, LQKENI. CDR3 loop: CASSPEVPGNTEAFF.

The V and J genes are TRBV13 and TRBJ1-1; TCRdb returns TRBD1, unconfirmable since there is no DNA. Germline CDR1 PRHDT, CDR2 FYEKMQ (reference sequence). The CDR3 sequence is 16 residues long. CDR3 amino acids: CASSLQAGTGPVKAFF.

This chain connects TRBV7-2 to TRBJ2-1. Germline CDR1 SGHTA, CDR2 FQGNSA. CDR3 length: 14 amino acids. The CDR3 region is CASSLGYTYNEQFF. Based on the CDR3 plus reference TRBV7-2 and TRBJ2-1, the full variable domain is GAGVSQSPSNKVTEKGKDVELRCDPISGHTALYWYRQSLGQGLEFLIYFQGNSAPDKSGLPSDRFSAERTGGSVSTLTIQRTQQEDSAVYLCASSLGYTYNEQFFGPGTRLTVL.